The source of this T cell receptor beta chain is a study of blood T cell repertoires in COVID-19 (dated by TCRdb to the early 2020s). The study in broad terms: Collaborator samples came from the United States, Italy and Spain and covered acute and convalescent phases of COVID-19. The prospective study material was composed of cDNA or gDNA derived from T cells, B-cell-depleted T cells, or PBMCs. The dataset comprised deeply sampled blood TCRbeta repertoires from subjects exposed to, actively infected with, or recovered from COVID-19. A freely available public database, intended as a resource for researchers studying the immune response to SARS-CoV-2, is where the repertoires were released. The samples were drawn from the first 160 participants of the ongoing ImmuneRACE study and from over a thousand subjects provided by 6 global collaborators. The sample metadata nearly always contained a de-identified subject ID, COVID-19 status, age in years and sex. Where available, HLA class I and class II types were obtained from metadata supplied by the sample provider rather than from assay-based typing. The full study reports these points: The amount of clinical and demographic metadata varied by source and participant and was provided uncurated.

This clone was counted a single time. Its antigen specificity is not known. The input lacks base qualities; no much larger clone sits a single base away. TCRbeta CDR3 regions were amplified from genomic DNA by means of the immunoSEQ Assay, a bias-controlled multiplex PCR. In the authors' own workflow: The number of nucleated cells in each sample was estimated by amplification of reference gene primers within the assay. To quantify the absolute abundance of each unique TCRbeta CDR3 rearrangement, sequence reads were collapsed and filtered. For each sample, productive Simpson clonality was calculated as the square root of Simpson's diversity index across productive rearrangements. TCRdb took this table from immuneACCESS and kept in-frame rearrangements with V and J called. Such tables lack part of the clones; where checked against another copy, unresolved V genes explain under half of the gap, and the rest is unexplained. V and J calls plus clone size are reproduced from that table; the DNA served to infer D and trimming. Here the sample has roughly 120,000 clones; 70% to 90% occur a single time. Of the sample, more than 3% falls within the top ten clones.

V was cut back by 2 bases and J by 2 bases, leaving a gap of 13 bases between them. From the cysteine through the phenylalanine, the CDR3 covers 15 amino acids. Left in the record is the CDR3 DNA by itself, 45 bases read in frame from the first base. As encoded in the germline V gene, CDR1 is MNHEY while CDR2 is SVGAGI. Collaborating institutions collected whole blood in K2EDTA tubes following their own protocols. For TCRbeta analysis, collaborators shipped samples in one of three forms: frozen whole blood, isolated PBMCs, or DNA extracted from either of those sample types. The chain is assembled from TRBV6-5 and TRBJ2-7, with no reliable assignment of the D segment. The specimen sequenced was peripheral blood. This TCR derives from a man aged 35 to 55 with acute or convalescent COVID-19. In nucleotide form, the sequence is TGTGCCAGCAGTTACACCCGGAGTGCGGCCTACGAGCAGTACTTC. It translates as CASSYTRSAAYEQYF.